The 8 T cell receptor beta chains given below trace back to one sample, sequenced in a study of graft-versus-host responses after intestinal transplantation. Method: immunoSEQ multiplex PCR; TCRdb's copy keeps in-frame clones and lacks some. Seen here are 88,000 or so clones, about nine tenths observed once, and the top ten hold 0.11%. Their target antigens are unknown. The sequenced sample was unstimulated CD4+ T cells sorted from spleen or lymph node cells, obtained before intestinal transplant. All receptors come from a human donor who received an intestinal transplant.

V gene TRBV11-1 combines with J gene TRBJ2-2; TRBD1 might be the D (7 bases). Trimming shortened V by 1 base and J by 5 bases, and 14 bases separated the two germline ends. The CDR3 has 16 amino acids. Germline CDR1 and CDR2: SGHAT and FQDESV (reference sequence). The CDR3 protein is CASSLGRQGGTGELFF. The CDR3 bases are TGTGCCAGCAGCTTAGGCCGACAGGGAGGAACCGGGGAGCTGTTTTTT.

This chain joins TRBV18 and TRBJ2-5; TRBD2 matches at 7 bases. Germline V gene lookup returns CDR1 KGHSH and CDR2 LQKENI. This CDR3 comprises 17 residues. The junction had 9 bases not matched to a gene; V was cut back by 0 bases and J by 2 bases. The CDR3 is CASSPPSPAGDQETQYF. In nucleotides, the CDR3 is TGTGCCAGCTCACCACCGTCCCCGGCGGGGGATCAAGAGACCCAGTACTTC.

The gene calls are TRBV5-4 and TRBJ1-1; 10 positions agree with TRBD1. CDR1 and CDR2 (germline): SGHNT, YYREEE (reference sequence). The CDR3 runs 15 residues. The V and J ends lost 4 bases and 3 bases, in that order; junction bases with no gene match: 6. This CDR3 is CASSKTGGRDTEAFF. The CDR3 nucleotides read TGTGCCAGCAGCAAGACAGGGGGCAGGGACACTGAAGCTTTCTTT.

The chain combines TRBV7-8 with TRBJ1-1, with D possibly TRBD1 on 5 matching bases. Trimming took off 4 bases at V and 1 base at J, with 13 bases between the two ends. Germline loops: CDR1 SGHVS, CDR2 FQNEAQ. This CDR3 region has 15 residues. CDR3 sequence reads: CASSSTAAKNTEAFF. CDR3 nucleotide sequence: TGTGCCAGCAGCTCGACAGCCGCCAAGAACACTGAAGCTTTCTTT. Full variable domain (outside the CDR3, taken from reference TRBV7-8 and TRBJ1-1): GAGVSQSPRYKVAKRGQDVALRCDPISGHVSLFWYQQALGQGPEFLTYFQNEAQLDKSGLPSDRFFAERPEGSVSTLKIQRTQQEDSAVYLCASSSTAAKNTEAFFGQGTRLTVV.

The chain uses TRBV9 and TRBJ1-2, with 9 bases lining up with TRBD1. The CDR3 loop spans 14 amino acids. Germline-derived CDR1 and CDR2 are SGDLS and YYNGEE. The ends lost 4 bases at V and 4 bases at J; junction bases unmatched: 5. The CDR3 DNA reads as TGTGCCAGCAGCCCTTTGACAGGGGGCTATGGCTACACCTTC. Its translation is CASSPLTGGYGYTF. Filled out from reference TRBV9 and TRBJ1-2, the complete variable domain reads DSGVTQTPKHLITATGQRVTLRCSPRSGDLSVYWYQQSLDQGLQFLIQYYNGEERAKGNILERFSAQQFPDLHSELNLSSLELGDSALYFCASSPLTGGYGYTFGSGTRLTVV.

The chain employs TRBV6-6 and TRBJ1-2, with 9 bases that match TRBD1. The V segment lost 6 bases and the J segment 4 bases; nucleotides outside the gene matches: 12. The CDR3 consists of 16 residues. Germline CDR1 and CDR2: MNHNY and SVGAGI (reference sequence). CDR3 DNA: TGTGCCAGCAGCCCCGTCCCGGGACAGGGCGGCTATGGCTACACCTTC. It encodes CASSPVPGQGGYGYTF.

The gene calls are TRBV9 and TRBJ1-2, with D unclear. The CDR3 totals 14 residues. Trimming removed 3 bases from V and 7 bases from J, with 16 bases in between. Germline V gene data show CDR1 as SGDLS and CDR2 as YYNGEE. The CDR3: CASSARPSGSGYTF. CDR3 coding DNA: TGTGCCAGCAGCGCACGCCCGTCGGGAAGTGGCTACACCTTC.

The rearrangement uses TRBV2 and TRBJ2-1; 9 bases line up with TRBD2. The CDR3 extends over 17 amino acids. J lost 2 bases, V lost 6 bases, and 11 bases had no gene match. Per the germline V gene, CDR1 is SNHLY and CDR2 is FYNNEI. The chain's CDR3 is CASRARGGGVAYNEQFF. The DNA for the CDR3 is TGTGCCAGCAGGGCACGTGGCGGGGGGGTCGCCTACAATGAGCAGTTCTTC. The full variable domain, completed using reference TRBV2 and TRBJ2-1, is EPEVTQTPSHQVTQMGQEVILRCVPISNHLYFYWYRQILGQKVEFLVSFYNNEISEKSEIFDDQFSVERPDGSNFTLKIRSTKLEDSAMYFCASRARGGGVAYNEQFFGPGTRLTVL.